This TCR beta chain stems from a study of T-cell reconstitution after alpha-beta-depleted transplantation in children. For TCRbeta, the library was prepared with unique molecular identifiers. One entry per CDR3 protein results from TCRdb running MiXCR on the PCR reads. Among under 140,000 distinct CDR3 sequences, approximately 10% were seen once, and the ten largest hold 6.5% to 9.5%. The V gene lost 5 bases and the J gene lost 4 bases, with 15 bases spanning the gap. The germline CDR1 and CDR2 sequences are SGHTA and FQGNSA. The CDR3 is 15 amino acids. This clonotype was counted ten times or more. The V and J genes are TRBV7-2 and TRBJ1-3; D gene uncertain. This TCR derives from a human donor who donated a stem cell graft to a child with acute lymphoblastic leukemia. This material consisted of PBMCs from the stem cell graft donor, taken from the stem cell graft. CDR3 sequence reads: CASSPMGSLGNTIYF. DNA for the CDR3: TGTGCCAGCAGCCCCATGGGATCTCTGGGAAACACCATATATTTT.